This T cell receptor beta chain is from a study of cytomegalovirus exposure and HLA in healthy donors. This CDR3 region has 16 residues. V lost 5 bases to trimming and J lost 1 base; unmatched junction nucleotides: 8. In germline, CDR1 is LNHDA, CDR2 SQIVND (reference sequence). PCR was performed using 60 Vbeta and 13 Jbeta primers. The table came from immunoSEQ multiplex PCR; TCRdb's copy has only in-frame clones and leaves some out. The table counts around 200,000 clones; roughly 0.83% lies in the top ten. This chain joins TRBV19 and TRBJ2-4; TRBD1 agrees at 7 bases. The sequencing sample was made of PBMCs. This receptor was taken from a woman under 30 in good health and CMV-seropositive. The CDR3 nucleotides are TGTGCCAGTAGTCTCCCCGGGACAGTGGCCAAAAACATTCAGTACTTC. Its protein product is CASSLPGTVAKNIQYF.